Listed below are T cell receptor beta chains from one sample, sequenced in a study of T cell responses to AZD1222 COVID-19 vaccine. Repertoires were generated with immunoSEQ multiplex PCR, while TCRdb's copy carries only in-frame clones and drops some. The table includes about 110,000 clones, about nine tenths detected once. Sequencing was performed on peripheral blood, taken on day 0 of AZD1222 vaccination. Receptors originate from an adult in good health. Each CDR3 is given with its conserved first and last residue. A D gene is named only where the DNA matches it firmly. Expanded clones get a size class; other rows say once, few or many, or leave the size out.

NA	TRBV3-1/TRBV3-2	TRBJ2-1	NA	TGTGCCAGCAGCCGCTTACTAGCTCTCGGCGATGAGCAGTTCTTC	CASSRLLALGDEQFF
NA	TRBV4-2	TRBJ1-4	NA	TGTGCCAGCAGCCAAGGGTCTTATACAGGGTTGTACCGGGGGGAAAAACTGTTTTTT	CASSQGSYTGLYRGEKLFF
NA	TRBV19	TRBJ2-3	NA	TGTGCCAGTAGTATCCCCCCTACGCAGTATTTT	CASSIPPTQYF
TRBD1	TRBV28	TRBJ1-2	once	TGTGCCAGCAGTACTCAGGGGGCGCGGGGCTACACCTTC	CASSTQGARGYTF
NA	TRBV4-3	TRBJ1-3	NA	TGCGCCAGCAGCCAAGTGGACAGCTCTGGAAACACCATATATTTT	CASSQVDSSGNTIYF
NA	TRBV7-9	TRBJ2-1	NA	TGTGCCAGCAGCTCGAGAGACGGACTCAAACACAATGAGCAGTTCTTC	CASSSRDGLKHNEQFF
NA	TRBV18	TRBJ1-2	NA	TGTGCCAGCTCACCGAGCACAGAATCATATGGCTACACCTTC	CASSPSTESYGYTF
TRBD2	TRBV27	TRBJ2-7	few	TGTGCCAGCAGATACCGGGACTACACCTACGAGCAGTACTTC	CASRYRDYTYEQYF
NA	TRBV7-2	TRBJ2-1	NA	TGTGCCAGCAGCTTAGGACCCTATAACAGGGATGAGCAGTTCTTC	CASSLGPYNRDEQFF
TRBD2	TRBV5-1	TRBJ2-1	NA	TGCGCCAGCAGCTTGGCTGCGGGGACTAGCGGGAGGGCGGGTGAGCAGTTCTTC	CASSLAAGTSGRAGEQFF
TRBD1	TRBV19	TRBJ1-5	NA	TGTGCCAGTAAAACCCAGGGGGAGGGGGCGTCTCAGCCCCAGCATTTT	CASKTQGEGASQPQHF
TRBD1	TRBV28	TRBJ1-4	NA	TGTGCCACCCTTCGGGACAGGGGGCTCATCGATGAAAAACTGTTTTTT	CATLRDRGLIDEKLFF
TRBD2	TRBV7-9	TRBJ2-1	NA	TGTGCCAGCGGGAGGGGAGTAGCCTACAATGAGCAGTTCTTC	CASGRGVAYNEQFF
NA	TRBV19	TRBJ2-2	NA	TGTGCCAGTAGTATTCTAGGGGACACCGGGGAGCTGTTTTTT	CASSILGDTGELFF